This is a list of T cell receptor beta chains from one sample in a study of OX40 agonist ivuxolimab in advanced cancers. TCRdb's copy holds only in-frame clones and misses some; the assay was immunoSEQ multiplex PCR. The table records over 25,000 clones, 86% of them present only once. The specimen comprised CD4+ or CD8+ T cells sorted from blood, sampled in a trial of the OX40 agonist ivuxolimab. The receptors stem from an adult with an advanced solid tumor such as melanoma, head and neck, liver or kidney cancer. The CDR3 runs from the conserved cysteine through the conserved F or W. A D gene is named only where the DNA matches it firmly. Clone size appears in some rows only: once, few, many, or a class for an expanded clone.

CASGTKRDPYEQYF	TGTGCCAGCGGGACCAAACGGGACCCCTACGAGCAGTACTTC	TRBJ2-7	TRBV28	14	-	-
CASSTLRDMNTEAFF	TGTGCCAGCAGCACCCTAAGGGACATGAACACTGAAGCTTTCTTT	TRBJ1-1	TRBV11-2	15	-	-
CASSSTQDEALVGEQYF	TGTGCCAGCAGCTCAACCCAGGACGAAGCCCTCGTGGGGGAGCAGTACTTC	TRBJ2-7	TRBV14	17	-	-
CASSFMETQYF	TGTGCCAGCAGCTTTATGGAGACCCAGTACTTC	TRBJ2-5	TRBV11-2	11	-	-
CASSYGTTDQPQHF	TGTGCCAGCAGCTACGGGACAACTGATCAGCCCCAGCATTTT	TRBJ1-5	TRBV5-6	14	-	-
CSVEVGLTYEQYF	TGCAGCGTTGAAGTGGGATTGACCTACGAGCAGTACTTC	TRBJ2-7	TRBV29-1	13	-	-
CASSLGQGAYEQYF	TGTGCCAGCAGCCTGGGACAGGGGGCCTACGAGCAGTACTTC	TRBJ2-7	TRBV7-6	14	-	TRBD1
CASSPPGGNEQFF	TGTGCCAGCAGCCCCCCAGGGGGAAATGAGCAGTTCTTC	TRBJ2-1	TRBV6-6	13	-	TRBD1
CASSGGEGALYEQYF	TGTGCCAGCAGTGGGGGGGAGGGGGCGCTGTACGAGCAGTACTTC	TRBJ2-7	TRBV6-1	15	-	-
CASTADRLISNGYTF	TGTGCCAGTACGGCGGACAGACTAATCTCTAATGGCTACACCTTC	TRBJ1-2	TRBV19	15	-	-
CASSQGHTAGGVEQYF	TGTGCCAGCAGCCAAGGTCATACCGCAGGGGGCGTCGAGCAGTACTTC	TRBJ2-7	TRBV14	16	-	TRBD1
CASRGYEQFF	TGTGCCAGCAGGGGCTATGAGCAGTTCTTC	TRBJ2-1	TRBV7-9	10	-	-
CASSLGEPSNTEAFF	TGTGCCAGCAGCTTGGGGGAGCCGTCGAACACTGAAGCTTTCTTT	TRBJ1-1	TRBV5-4	15	-	-
CASSSGTGIGYEQYF	TGTGCCAGCAGTTCTGGGACAGGGATAGGCTACGAGCAGTACTTC	TRBJ2-7	TRBV27	15	-	TRBD1
CASKRGSGYYPYEQYF	TGTGCCAGTAAAAGGGGATCAGGCTACTACCCGTACGAGCAGTACTTC	TRBJ2-7	TRBV28	16	-	-
CASSVGTGGAYEQYF	TGTGCCAGCAGCGTAGGGACAGGGGGCGCCTACGAGCAGTACTTC	TRBJ2-7	TRBV9	15	-	TRBD1
CASSLALAGHQGLFF	TGTGCCAGCAGCTTGGCTCTAGCGGGACACCAGGGGCTGTTTTTT	TRBJ2-2	TRBV5-6	15	-	TRBD2
CASSYPSTGIDEQFF	TGTGCCAGCAGTTACCCCTCGACAGGGATCGATGAGCAGTTCTTC	TRBJ2-1	TRBV6-5	15	-	TRBD1
CASTVPDITDTQYF	TGTGCCAGCACCGTACCGGATATCACAGATACGCAGTATTTT	TRBJ2-3	TRBV6-5	14	-	-
CSVGGGQGALHVGEQYF	TGCAGCGTTGGCGGGGGACAGGGGGCTCTCCATGTGGGCGAGCAGTACTTC	TRBJ2-7	TRBV29-1	17	-	TRBD1
CASRFGEVNSYEQYF	TGTGCCAGCAGATTCGGGGAGGTCAACTCCTACGAGCAGTACTTC	TRBJ2-7	TRBV13	15	-	-
CASSLNQGKNEQFF	TGTGCCAGCAGTTTGAACCAGGGGAAAAATGAGCAGTTCTTC	TRBJ2-1	TRBV27	14	-	-
CASSLAPGQGADEQFF	TGTGCCAGCAGCTTAGCTCCGGGACAGGGGGCGGATGAGCAGTTCTTC	TRBJ2-1	TRBV7-9	16	-	TRBD1
CASSWPRGQGPFYNEQFF	TGCGCCAGCAGCTGGCCTAGGGGTCAGGGGCCCTTCTACAATGAGCAGTTCTTC	TRBJ2-1	TRBV5-1	18	-	-
CASSEALPGQTPLAKNIQYF	TGTGCCAGCAGTGAAGCGCTCCCCGGGCAGACACCGCTAGCCAAAAACATTCAGTACTTC	TRBJ2-4	TRBV2	20	-	-
CASSETRQGWQETQYF	TGTGCCAGCAGTGAAACGAGACAGGGTTGGCAAGAGACCCAGTACTTC	TRBJ2-5	TRBV6-1	16	-	TRBD1
CASSYSPTYEQYF	TGTGCCAGCAGTTACTCTCCTACCTACGAGCAGTACTTC	TRBJ2-7	TRBV6-6	13	-	-
CSVIRGWGRELFF	TGCAGCGTTATCAGGGGGTGGGGCCGGGAGCTGTTTTTT	TRBJ2-2	TRBV29-1	13	-	TRBD1
CASSLGGVSWYEQYF	TGTGCCAGCAGTCTCGGGGGGGTAAGTTGGTACGAGCAGTACTTC	TRBJ2-7	TRBV27	15	-	TRBD2
CASQGAGGANVLTF	TGTGCCAGTCAAGGGGCGGGTGGGGCCAACGTCCTGACTTTC	TRBJ2-6	TRBV19	14	once	-
CASSYLPGSFGGYTF	TGTGCCAGCAGTTACCTTCCCGGCAGCTTTGGTGGCTACACCTTC	TRBJ1-2	TRBV6-5	15	-	-
CASSLGQGTTGELFF	TGCGCCAGCAGCTTGGGGCAGGGCACCACCGGGGAGCTGTTTTTT	TRBJ2-2	TRBV5-1	15	-	-